The source of this T cell receptor beta chain is a study of regulatory T cells. General observations from the study: In CD3G-deficient patients, conventional CD4+ T cells were enriched for hydrophobic CDR3 residues at positions 6 and 7.

Primers: 52 TRBV forward and 13 TRBJ reverse. The table came from immunoSEQ multiplex PCR; TCRdb's copy has only in-frame clones and leaves some out. The sample carries about 30,000 clones, 85% to 95% recorded once. All CD3G-deficient patients showed autoimmunity, more severe in two. Germline lookup yields CDR1 SGHRS and CDR2 YFSETQ. The CDR3 consists of 15 residues. J gave up 1 base and V 4 bases, and 6 bases lay outside the gene matches. About this clone itself: The antigen remains undetermined.

This chain connects TRBV5-1 to TRBJ2-5; 8 bases fit TRBD1. The sequence was obtained from a person between 18 and 30 years old with CD3G deficiency. Sequenced input: conventional CD4+ T cells sorted from blood. Here the CDR3 reads CASSIRTGIQETQYF. The CDR3 nucleotides read TGCGCCAGCAGCATACGGACAGGGATCCAAGAGACCCAGTACTTC.